A single sample is the source of the 14 T cell receptor beta chains below, sequenced in a study of cytomegalovirus exposure and HLA in healthy donors. The study ran its PCR with 60 Vbeta and 13 Jbeta primers. The protocol was immunoSEQ multiplex PCR, while the TCRdb copy is restricted to in-frame clones and leaves out a portion. Among 120,000 to 150,000 clones, about a tenth were seen once, and the ten largest hold 1.5% to 2%. The sample comprised PBMCs. These TCRs come from a male donor in good health and CMV-seronegative.

The table lists this clone with a few counts. This chain links TRBV28 with TRBJ1-1; D possibly corresponds to TRBD1 (6 bases). V was trimmed by 6 bases and J by 8 bases, leaving 16 bases between them. There are 13 residues in the CDR3. CDR1 is MDHEN, CDR2 SYDVKM, per germline. The CDR3 nucleotides read TGTGCCAGCAGCCTCCAGGGAGGGACAGAAGCTTTCTTT. This codes for CASSLQGGTEAFF.

The chain carries TRBV28 and TRBJ1-2; D is unclear. CDR1 and CDR2 from the germline V gene are MDHEN and SYDVKM. The CDR3 contains 11 residues. Trimming removed 8 bases at V and 3 bases at J, with 7 bases between. CDR3 sequence reads: CASHSHYGYTF. The CDR3 bases are TGTGCCAGCCACAGCCACTATGGCTACACCTTC.

The chain recombines TRBV5-4 with TRBJ1-3; 7 bases fit TRBD1. There are 15 residues in the CDR3. J lost 2 bases, V lost 0 bases, and 2 bases had no gene match. CDR1 is SGHNT and CDR2 is YYREEE in the germline V gene (reference sequence). The CDR3 DNA follows: TGTGCCAGCAGCTTGGACAGGGGTACTGGAAACACCATATATTTT. Encoded protein: CASSLDRGTGNTIYF.

Written as DNA, the CDR3 is TGTGCCAGCAGCCTCAGTGGGGCTATCTCTGGGGCCAACGTCCTGACTTTC. Its translation: CASSLSGAISGANVLTF. The V gene is TRBV28, the J gene TRBJ2-6; perhaps TRBD1 as D (5 bases). This CDR3 is built from 17 residues. V lost 6 bases and J 0 bases, leaving 15 bases between the germline ends. CDR1 is MDHEN, CDR2 SYDVKM, per germline.

The chain carries TRBV9 and TRBJ1-2; D not resolved. The CDR3 has 15 residues. The germline CDR1 and CDR2 sequences are SGDLS and YYNGEE. With 4 bases removed from V and 8 bases from J, the gap between germline ends came to 21 bases. In DNA, the CDR3 is TGTGCCAGCAGCAGTCCCGGGGTGCGGATGAAGGGCTACACCTTC. Amino acids: CASSSPGVRMKGYTF. The variable domain in full, completed from reference TRBV9 and TRBJ1-2, reads DSGVTQTPKHLITATGQRVTLRCSPRSGDLSVYWYQQSLDQGLQFLIQYYNGEERAKGNILERFSAQQFPDLHSELNLSSLELGDSALYFCASSSPGVRMKGYTFGSGTRLTVV.

Note on this clone: This sample also contains other DNA sequences that code for the same CDR3. The chain has TRBV4-2 and TRBJ1-1; possible D gene TRBD1, 6 bases. The CDR3 is 15 residues long. Germline V CDR1 and CDR2: LGHNA, YNFKEQ. V shed 0 bases and J shed 0 bases, with 8 bases lying between them. The CDR3 nucleotides are TGTGCCAGCAGCCAAGAGCAGGGGTTGAACACTGAAGCTTTCTTT. Its translation is CASSQEQGLNTEAFF.

The CDR3 sequence is CSVEDYEAFF. The CDR3 region has the DNA TGCAGCGTTGAAGATTATGAAGCTTTCTTT. The chain recombines TRBV29-1 with TRBJ1-1, with D hard to call. This CDR3 is 10 amino acids long. V was cut by 0 bases and J by 7 bases, with 3 bases left in between. Germline-derived CDR1 and CDR2 are SQVTM and ANQGSEA.

This clone was seen more than once but under ten times. The chain links TRBV9 to TRBJ2-3; 8 bases are shared with TRBD2. Per the germline V gene, CDR1 is SGDLS and CDR2 is YYNGEE. Trimming removed 0 bases from V and 5 bases from J; junction bases left unmatched: 11. The CDR3 sequence is 17 residues long. CDR3 protein: CASSVGLAGMSGDTQYF. The CDR3 region has the DNA TGTGCCAGCAGCGTAGGGCTAGCGGGTATGAGCGGAGATACGCAGTATTTT.

A few counts support this clone. The rearrangement joins TRBV19 to TRBJ1-2; 11 bases fit TRBD1. The trim removed 3 bases at V and 4 bases at J, leaving 4 bases unmatched. The CDR3 is 15 residues long. Germline values: CDR1 LNHDA, CDR2 SQIVND (reference sequence). The CDR3 here is CASSIRTGGGYGYTF. The CDR3 DNA sequence: TGTGCCAGTAGTATCAGGACAGGGGGCGGCTATGGCTACACCTTC. Using reference TRBV19 and TRBJ1-2 for the parts outside the CDR3, the full variable domain is DGGITQSPKYLFRKEGQNVTLSCEQNLNHDAMYWYRQDPGQGLRLIYYSQIVNDFQKGDIAEGYSVSREKKESFPLTVTSAQKNPTAFYLCASSIRTGGGYGYTFGSGTRLTVV.

The chain uses TRBV19 and TRBJ2-3, with 7 bases identical to TRBD1. Losses at the gene ends were 7 bases for V and 2 bases for J; bases not matched to a gene: 3. The germline gives CDR1 LNHDA, CDR2 SQIVND (reference sequence). The CDR3 has 13 residues. In DNA form, the CDR3 reads TGTGCCAGTAACGGACAGGACACAGATACGCAGTATTTT. Translating gives CASNGQDTDTQYF.

The chain combines TRBV15 with TRBJ2-5, with 7 bases lining up with TRBD1. The CDR3 has 15 amino acids. CDR1 and CDR2 (germline): LNHNV, YYDKDF (reference sequence). After removal of 3 bases from V and 4 bases from J, the junction contained 8 bases not matched to a gene. CDR3 sequence reads: CATSSEGASRETQYF. The CDR3 nucleotides read TGTGCCACCAGCAGCGAGGGGGCGTCTAGAGAGACCCAGTACTTC.

In its sample, this clone was seen a few times. V and J are TRBV27 and TRBJ2-7, with 12 bases fitting TRBD2. Germline V gene lookup returns CDR1 MNHEY and CDR2 SMNVEV (reference sequence). With V trimmed by 4 bases and J by 1 base, 2 bases remained unmatched. The CDR3 spans 15 residues. CDR3: CASSSLAGGSYEQYF. CDR3 bases: TGTGCCAGCAGTTCCCTAGCGGGGGGGTCCTACGAGCAGTACTTC.

This clone showed up just a few times. V is TRBV25-1 and J is TRBJ2-1; a possible D gene is TRBD1 (6 bases). The CDR3 is made up of 11 amino acids. Germline loops: CDR1 MGHDK, CDR2 SYGVNS. V was clipped by 6 bases and J by 10 bases, with 10 bases between them. CDR3 nucleotides: TGTGCCAGCAGGGGGGCTTGGGAGCAGTTCTTC. Translating it yields CASRGAWEQFF.

The chain is built from TRBV10-3 and TRBJ1-1; a possible D gene is TRBD1 (6 bases). Germline CDR1 is ENHRY and CDR2 is SYGVKD. V lost 1 base and J 0 bases, leaving 12 bases between the germline ends. CDR3 length: 16 amino acids. The CDR3 reads CAISELGDTVNTEAFF. CDR3 nucleotides: TGTGCCATCAGTGAGTTGGGGGACACCGTGAACACTGAAGCTTTCTTT.